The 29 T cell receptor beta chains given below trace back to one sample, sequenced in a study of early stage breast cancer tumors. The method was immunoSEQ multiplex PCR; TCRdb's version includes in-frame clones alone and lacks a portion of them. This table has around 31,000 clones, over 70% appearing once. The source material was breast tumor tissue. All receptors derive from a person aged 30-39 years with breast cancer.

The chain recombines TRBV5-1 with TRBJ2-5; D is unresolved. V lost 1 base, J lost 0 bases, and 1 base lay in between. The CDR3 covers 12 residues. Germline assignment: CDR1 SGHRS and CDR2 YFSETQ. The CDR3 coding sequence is TGCGCCAGCAGCTTGCACCAAGAGACCCAGTACTTC. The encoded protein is CASSLHQETQYF.

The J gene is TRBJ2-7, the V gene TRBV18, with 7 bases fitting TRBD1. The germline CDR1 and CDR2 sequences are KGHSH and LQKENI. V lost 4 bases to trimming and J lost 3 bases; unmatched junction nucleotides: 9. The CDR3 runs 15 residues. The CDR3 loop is CASSLGQVESYEQYF. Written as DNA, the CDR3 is TGTGCCAGCTCACTTGGACAGGTTGAGAGCTACGAGCAGTACTTC.

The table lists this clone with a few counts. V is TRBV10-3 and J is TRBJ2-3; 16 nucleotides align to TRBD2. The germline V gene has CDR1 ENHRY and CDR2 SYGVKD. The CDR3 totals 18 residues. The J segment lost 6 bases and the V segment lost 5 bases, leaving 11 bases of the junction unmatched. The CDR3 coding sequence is TGTGCCATCAGTCCCTCCGGGACTAGCGGGAGGGAAGCCGATACGCAGTATTTT. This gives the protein CAISPSGTSGREADTQYF.

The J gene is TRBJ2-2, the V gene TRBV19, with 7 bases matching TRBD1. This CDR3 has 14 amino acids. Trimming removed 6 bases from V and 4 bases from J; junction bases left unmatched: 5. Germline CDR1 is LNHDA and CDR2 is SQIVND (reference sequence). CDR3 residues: CASRARGSTGELFF. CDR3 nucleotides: TGTGCCAGTAGGGCCAGGGGGAGCACCGGGGAGCTGTTTTTT.

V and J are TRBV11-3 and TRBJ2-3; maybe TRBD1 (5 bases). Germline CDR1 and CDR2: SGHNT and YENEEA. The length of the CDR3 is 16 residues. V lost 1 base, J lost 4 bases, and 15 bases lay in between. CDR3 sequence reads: CASSLGVAQGPDTQYF. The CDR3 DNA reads TGTGCCAGCAGCTTAGGGGTAGCTCAGGGCCCAGATACGCAGTATTTT.

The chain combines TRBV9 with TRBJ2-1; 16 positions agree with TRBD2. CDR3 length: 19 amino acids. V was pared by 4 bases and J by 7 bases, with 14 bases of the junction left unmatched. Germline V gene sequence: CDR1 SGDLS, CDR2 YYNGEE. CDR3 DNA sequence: TGTGCCAGCAGCTCTACTCGGGGACTAGCGGGAGGGCCGAGTAATGAGCAGTTCTTC. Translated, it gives CASSSTRGLAGGPSNEQFF. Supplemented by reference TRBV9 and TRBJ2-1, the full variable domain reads DSGVTQTPKHLITATGQRVTLRCSPRSGDLSVYWYQQSLDQGLQFLIQYYNGEERAKGNILERFSAQQFPDLHSELNLSSLELGDSALYFCASSSTRGLAGGPSNEQFFGPGTRLTVL.

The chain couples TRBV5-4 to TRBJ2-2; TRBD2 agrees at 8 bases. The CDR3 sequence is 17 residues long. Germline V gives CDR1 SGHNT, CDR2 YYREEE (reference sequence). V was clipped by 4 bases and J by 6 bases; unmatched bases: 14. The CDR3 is CASSGTEAGARPGELFF. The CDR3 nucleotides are TGTGCCAGCAGCGGGACCGAAGCGGGAGCACGACCCGGGGAGCTGTTTTTT.

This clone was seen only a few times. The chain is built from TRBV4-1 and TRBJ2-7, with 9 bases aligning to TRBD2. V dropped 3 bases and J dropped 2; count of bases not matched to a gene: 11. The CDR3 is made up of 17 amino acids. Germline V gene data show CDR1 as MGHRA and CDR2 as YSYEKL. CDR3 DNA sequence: TGCGCCAGCAGCCAGAACGCGGGAGGGGGTACCCCCTACGAGCAGTACTTC. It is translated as CASSQNAGGGTPYEQYF.

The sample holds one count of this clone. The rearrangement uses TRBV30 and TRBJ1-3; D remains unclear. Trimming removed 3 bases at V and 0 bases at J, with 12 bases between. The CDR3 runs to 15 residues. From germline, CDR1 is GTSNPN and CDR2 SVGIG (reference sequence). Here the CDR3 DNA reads TGTGCCTGGAGGTCCTGGGGTCCCTCTGGAAACACCATATATTTT. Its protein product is CAWRSWGPSGNTIYF.

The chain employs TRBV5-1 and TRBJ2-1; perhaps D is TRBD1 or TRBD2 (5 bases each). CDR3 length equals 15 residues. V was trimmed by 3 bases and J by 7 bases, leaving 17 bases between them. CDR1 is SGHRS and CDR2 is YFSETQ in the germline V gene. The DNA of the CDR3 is TGCGCCAGCAGCTGGGACGGCCTCCGAACTAATGAGCAGTTCTTC. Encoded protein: CASSWDGLRTNEQFF.

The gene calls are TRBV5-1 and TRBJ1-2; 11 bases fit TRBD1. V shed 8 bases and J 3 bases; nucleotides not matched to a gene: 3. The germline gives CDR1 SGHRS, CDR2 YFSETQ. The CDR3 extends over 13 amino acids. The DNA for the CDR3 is TGCGCCAGTAAGGGACAGGGGGACTATGGCTACACCTTC. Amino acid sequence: CASKGQGDYGYTF.

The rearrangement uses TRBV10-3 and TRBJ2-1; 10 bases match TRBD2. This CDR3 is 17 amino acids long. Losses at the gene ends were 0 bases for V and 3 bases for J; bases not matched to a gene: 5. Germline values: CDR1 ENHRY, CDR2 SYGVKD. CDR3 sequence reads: CAISESSGLAVYNEQFF. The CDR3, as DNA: TGTGCCATCAGTGAGTCAAGCGGACTAGCGGTCTACAATGAGCAGTTCTTC.

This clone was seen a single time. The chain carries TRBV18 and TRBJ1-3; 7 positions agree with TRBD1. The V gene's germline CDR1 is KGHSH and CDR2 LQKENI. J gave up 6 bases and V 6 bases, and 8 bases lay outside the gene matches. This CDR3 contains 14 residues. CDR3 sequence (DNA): TGTGCCAGCTCTTCCGACAGGGTTGCAAACACCATATATTTT. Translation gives CASSSDRVANTIYF.

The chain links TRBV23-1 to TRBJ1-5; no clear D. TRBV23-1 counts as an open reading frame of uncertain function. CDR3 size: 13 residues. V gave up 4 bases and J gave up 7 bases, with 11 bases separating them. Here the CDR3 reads CASSLLGVQPQHF. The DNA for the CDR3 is TGCGCCAGCAGTCTGTTGGGAGTACAGCCCCAGCATTTT.

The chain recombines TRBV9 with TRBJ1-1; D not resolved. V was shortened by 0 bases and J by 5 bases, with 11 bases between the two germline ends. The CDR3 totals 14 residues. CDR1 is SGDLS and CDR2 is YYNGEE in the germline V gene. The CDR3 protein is CASSVALMATEAFF. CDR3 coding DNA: TGTGCCAGCAGCGTAGCTCTGATGGCTACTGAAGCTTTCTTT.

CDR3 in DNA: TGTGCCAGCAGCTGGCAGGGTTACCAAGAGACCCAGTACTTC. Amino acids: CASSWQGYQETQYF. The J gene is TRBJ2-5, the V gene TRBV14, with a weak D call TRBD1 (5 bases). Trimming cost V 5 bases and J 0 bases, with 10 bases left between them. The CDR3 is 14 residues long. Germline V lookup: CDR1 SGHDN, CDR2 FVKESK. Using reference TRBV14 and TRBJ2-5 for the parts outside the CDR3, the full variable domain is EAGVTQFPSHSVIEKGQTVTLRCDPISGHDNLYWYRRVMGKEIKFLLHFVKESKQDESGMPNNRFLAERTGGTYSTLKVQPAELEDSGVYFCASSWQGYQETQYFGPGTRLLVL.

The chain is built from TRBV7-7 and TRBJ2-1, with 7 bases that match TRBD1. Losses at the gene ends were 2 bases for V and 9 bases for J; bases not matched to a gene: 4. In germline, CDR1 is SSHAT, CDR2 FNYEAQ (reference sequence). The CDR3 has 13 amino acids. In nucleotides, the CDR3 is TGTGCCAGCAGCTTAAGGGACAGCGGTGAGCAGTTCTTC. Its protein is CASSLRDSGEQFF.

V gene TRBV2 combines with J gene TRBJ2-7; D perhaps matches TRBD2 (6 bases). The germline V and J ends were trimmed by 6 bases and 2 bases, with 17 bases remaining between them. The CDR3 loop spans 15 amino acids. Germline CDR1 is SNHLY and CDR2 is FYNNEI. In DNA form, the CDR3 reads TGTGCCAGCAGGCCCCCCCCCGGGAGAACCTACGAGCAGTACTTC. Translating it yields CASRPPPGRTYEQYF.

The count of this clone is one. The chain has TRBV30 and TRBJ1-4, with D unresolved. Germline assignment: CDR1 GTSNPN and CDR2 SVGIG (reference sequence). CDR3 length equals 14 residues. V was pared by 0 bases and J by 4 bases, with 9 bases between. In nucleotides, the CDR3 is TGTGCCTGGAGTGTGGGTCAGAGTAATGAAAAACTGTTTTTT. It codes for CAWSVGQSNEKLFF.

CDR3: CASSVGSSYEQYF. CDR3 sequence (DNA): TGTGCCAGTAGCGTCGGGAGCTCGTACGAGCAGTACTTC. The V gene is TRBV19, the J gene TRBJ2-7, with a possible D match to TRBD2 (6 bases). The CDR3 is 13 residues long. The germline gives CDR1 LNHDA, CDR2 SQIVND (reference sequence). Trimming shortened V by 6 bases and J by 4 bases, and 13 bases separated the two germline ends.

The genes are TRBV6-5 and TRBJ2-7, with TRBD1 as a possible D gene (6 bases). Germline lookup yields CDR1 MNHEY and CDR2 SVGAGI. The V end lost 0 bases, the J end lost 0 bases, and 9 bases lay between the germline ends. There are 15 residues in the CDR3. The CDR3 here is CASSYSLGASYEQYF. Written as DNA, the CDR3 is TGTGCCAGCAGTTACTCATTGGGGGCCTCCTACGAGCAGTACTTC.

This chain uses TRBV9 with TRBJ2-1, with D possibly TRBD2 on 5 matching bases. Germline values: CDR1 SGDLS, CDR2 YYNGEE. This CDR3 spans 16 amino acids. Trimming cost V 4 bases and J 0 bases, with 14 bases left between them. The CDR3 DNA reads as TGTGCCAGCAGCCCTAGCATGGGGAGCTCCTACAATGAGCAGTTCTTC. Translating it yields CASSPSMGSSYNEQFF.

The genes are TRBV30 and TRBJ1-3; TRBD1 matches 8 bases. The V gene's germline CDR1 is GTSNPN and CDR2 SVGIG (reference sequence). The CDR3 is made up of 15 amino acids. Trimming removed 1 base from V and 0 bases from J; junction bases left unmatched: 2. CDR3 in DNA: TGTGCCTGGAGTGCCGGGACAGGCTCTGGAAACACCATATATTTT. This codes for CAWSAGTGSGNTIYF. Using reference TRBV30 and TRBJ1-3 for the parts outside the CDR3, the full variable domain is SQTIHQWPATLVQPVGSPLSLECTVEGTSNPNLYWYRQAAGRGLQLLFYSVGIGQISSEVPQNLSASRPQDRQFILSSKKLLLSDSGFYLCAWSAGTGSGNTIYFGEGSWLTVV.

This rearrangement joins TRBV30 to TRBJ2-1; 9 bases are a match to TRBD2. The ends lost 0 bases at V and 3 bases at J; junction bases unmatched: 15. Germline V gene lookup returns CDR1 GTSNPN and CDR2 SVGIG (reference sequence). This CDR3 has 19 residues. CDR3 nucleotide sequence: TGTGCCTGGAGTGTAATGTGGAGCTTAGCGGGAGACAACTACAATGAGCAGTTCTTC. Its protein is CAWSVMWSLAGDNYNEQFF.

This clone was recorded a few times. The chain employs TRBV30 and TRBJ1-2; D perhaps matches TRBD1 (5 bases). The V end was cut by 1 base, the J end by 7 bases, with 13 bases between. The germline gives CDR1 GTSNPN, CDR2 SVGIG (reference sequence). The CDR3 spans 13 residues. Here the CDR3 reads CAWSGRTWSGYTF. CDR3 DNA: TGTGCCTGGAGTGGGCGGACATGGTCTGGCTACACCTTC.

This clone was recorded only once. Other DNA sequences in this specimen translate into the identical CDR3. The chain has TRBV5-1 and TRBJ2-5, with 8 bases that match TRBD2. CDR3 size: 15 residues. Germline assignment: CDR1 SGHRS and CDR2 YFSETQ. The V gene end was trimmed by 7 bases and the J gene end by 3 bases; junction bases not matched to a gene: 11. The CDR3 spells CASDPGGGIKETQYF. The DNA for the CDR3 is TGCGCCAGCGATCCCGGGGGGGGAATTAAAGAGACCCAGTACTTC.

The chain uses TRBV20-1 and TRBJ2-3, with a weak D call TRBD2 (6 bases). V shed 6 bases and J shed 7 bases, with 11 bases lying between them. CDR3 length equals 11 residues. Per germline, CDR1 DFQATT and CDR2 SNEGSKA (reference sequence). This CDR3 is CSAAGDYTQYF. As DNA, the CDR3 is TGCAGTGCAGCGGGTGACTATACGCAGTATTTT.

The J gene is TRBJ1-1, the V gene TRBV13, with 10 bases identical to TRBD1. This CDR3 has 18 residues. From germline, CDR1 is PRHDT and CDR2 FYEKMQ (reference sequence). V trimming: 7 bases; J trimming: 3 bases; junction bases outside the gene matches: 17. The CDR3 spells CASIPTIRDRGQYTEAFF. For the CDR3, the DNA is TGTGCCAGCATCCCAACCATCCGGGACAGGGGTCAATACACTGAAGCTTTCTTT.

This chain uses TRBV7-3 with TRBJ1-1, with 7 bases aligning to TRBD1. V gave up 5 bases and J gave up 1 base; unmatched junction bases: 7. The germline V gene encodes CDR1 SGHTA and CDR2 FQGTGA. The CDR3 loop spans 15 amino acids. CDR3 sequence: CASSPWAGGNTEAFF. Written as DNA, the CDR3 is TGTGCCAGCAGCCCCTGGGCAGGGGGGAACACTGAAGCTTTCTTT.